This T cell receptor beta chain was found in a study of CD8 T cells in Susac syndrome (dated by TCRdb to about 2019). With respect to the entire study: Of the Susac syndrome patients who were sequenced, more than five had clinically active disease and eight were in clinical remission. Susac syndrome patients were therapy-naive, on corticosteroids (some also receiving IVIg), or on IVIg alone at blood withdrawal. Whether CD8+ T cell activation and differentiation in Susac syndrome was antigen driven was tested using repertoire sequencing. CD8+ T cell repertoire clonality was compared between more than ten healthy donors, around 14 Susac syndrome patients and roughly 15 multiple sclerosis patients.

Peripheral blood CD8+ and CD4+ T cells from healthy donors, Susac syndrome patients and multiple sclerosis patients were profiled by high-throughput TCR beta sequencing. The Susac syndrome patients fulfilled recently defined diagnostic criteria for definite or probable disease. CD8+ TEMRA cells were enriched by FACS, while bulk CD8+ and CD4+ T cells were purified by magnetic negative isolation. Blood was collected in EDTA tubes and processed within 24 hours, with PBMCs isolated through density gradient centrifugation. PBMCs destined for TCR sequencing were cryopreserved in liquid nitrogen and later thawed in a 37 °C water bath. A purity of at least 90% was achieved for sorted or isolated CD4+, CD8+ and CD8+ TEMRA cells. A remark on this clonotype: The antigen it binds to is not known. No per-base quality is available; no much larger clone lies one base away.

RNA was extracted with the RNeasy kit and roughly 0.45 to 1 ug was reverse transcribed using random hexamers. The immunoSEQ multiplex PCR assay, covering 54 Vbeta and 13 Jbeta segments, was used to amplify TCR beta CDR3 regions. Bias from PCR amplification was corrected by using a synthetic template baseline for primer optimization and for computational correction. The authors' analysis ran thus. Only productive sequences were kept, with reads annotated to V, D and J genes according to IMGT and analyzed in immunoSEQ Analyzer. To calculate clonality, Shannon entropy was normalized by log2 of the number of productive unique sequences and then subtracted from one. Public and private clones were assessed among the 100 most prevalent clones of each patient and control. Susac-specific clones were defined as absent from healthy and MS cohorts, 850 to 1,300 published viral clones and other ImmuneACCESS disease sequences. The public reads were reanalyzed by TCRdb: fastp trimming at Q25, MiXCR alignment, in-frame beta chains only. Each CDR3 protein gets just one entry, which takes the most common genes and DNA from the rows behind it. TCRdb, rather than the study authors, made the V and J calls. The sample contains 100,000 or so distinct CDR3 sequences, 95% of them found a single time. Jointly, the top ten make up more than 0.3% of the sample.

General findings and caveats noted by the study authors: The number of individuals in the TCR sequencing and HLA analysis was acknowledged as relatively small. In the total CD8+ and CD8+ TEMRA repertoires, 15 to 20 and five Susac-specific public clones, respectively, were identified. Clonal expansion was seen in Susac syndrome CD8+ repertoires, peaking in CD8+ TEMRA cells and being greater in clinically active patients than in remitting ones.

The specimen sequenced was CD8+ T cells from PBMCs. The sequence derives from a human donor with Susac syndrome.

CDR3 loop: CASSRGGGQTGELFF. The DNA reads as follows: TGTGCCAGCAGTCGGGGCGGGGGGCAAACCGGGGAGCTGTTTTTT. The rearranged chain carries TRBV12-3 or TRBV12-4 and TRBJ2-2; 8 central bases correspond to TRBD2. The CDR3 has 15 amino acids, counting the end cysteine and phenylalanine. Solely the CDR3 DNA is kept, with 45 bases framed from the first base. Ends trimmed: V by 5 bases, J by 5 bases; bases unmatched to a gene: 7.